Each of the 14 T cell receptor beta chains below was sequenced from the same sample in a study of blood T cell repertoires in COVID-19. Profiled with immunoSEQ multiplex PCR; TCRdb holds only in-frame clones, not every one. Here the sample spans 170,000 or so clones, more than 70% being singletons. Specimen: peripheral blood. These TCRs come from a man aged 45-65 years with active or convalescent COVID-19.

This clone was seen just once. The rearrangement uses TRBV28 and TRBJ1-4, with D possibly TRBD1 on 6 matching bases. CDR1 MDHEN and CDR2 SYDVKM come from the germline V gene. V lost 7 bases and J 6 bases, leaving 12 bases between the germline ends. This CDR3 is built from 13 residues. The CDR3 sequence: CASTAGTHEKLFF. CDR3 in DNA: TGTGCCAGCACCGCTGGGACACATGAAAAACTGTTTTTT.

V is TRBV6-5 and J is TRBJ2-7, with D perhaps TRBD2 (7 bases). This CDR3 has 14 residues. Trimming cost V 6 bases and J 1 base, with 13 bases left between them. Per the germline V gene, CDR1 is MNHEY and CDR2 is SVGAGI. CDR3 sequence (DNA): TGTGCCAGCAGCGACAGGACTAGGTCCTACGAGCAGTACTTC. Residues: CASSDRTRSYEQYF.

The chain couples TRBV7-2 to TRBJ1-2; 8 bases are shared with TRBD1. The CDR3 sequence is 14 residues long. V was clipped by 5 bases and J by 2 bases; unmatched bases: 4. The V gene's germline CDR1 is SGHTA and CDR2 FQGNSA. The CDR3 reads CASSRTGLNYGYTF. CDR3 DNA sequence: TGTGCCAGCAGCCGGACAGGGTTAAACTATGGCTACACCTTC. The full variable domain, rest sourced from reference TRBV7-2 and TRBJ1-2, is GAGVSQSPSNKVTEKGKDVELRCDPISGHTALYWYRQSLGQGLEFLIYFQGNSAPDKSGLPSDRFSAERTGGSVSTLTIQRTQQEDSAVYLCASSRTGLNYGYTFGSGTRLTVV.

The chain couples TRBV6-2 or TRBV6-3 to TRBJ2-7; 14 nucleotides align to TRBD2. The CDR3 is 15 amino acids. Germline CDR1 reads MNHEY; CDR2 reads SVGEGT. V shed 2 bases and J 6 bases; nucleotides not matched to a gene: 3. This CDR3 is CASSYRGLAGGEQYF. The CDR3 nucleotides read TGTGCCAGCAGTTACCGAGGACTAGCGGGGGGCGAGCAGTACTTC.

This clone is judged medium-sized. V usage is TRBV29-1 and J usage is TRBJ1-2; 8 bases fit TRBD1. The trim removed 7 bases at V and 8 bases at J, leaving 6 bases unmatched. The CDR3 covers 11 residues. Germline V gives CDR1 SQVTM, CDR2 ANQGSEA. CDR3 amino acids: CSADRGEGYTF. The CDR3 DNA reads TGCAGCGCCGACAGGGGTGAAGGCTACACCTTC.

This clone was seen a few times. The chain carries TRBV19 and TRBJ2-3; D might be TRBD2 (5 bases). This CDR3 is built from 12 residues. Between the trimmed V and J ends, which lost 10 bases and 1 base, there was a span of 9 bases. The germline V gene encodes CDR1 LNHDA and CDR2 SQIVND (reference sequence). The CDR3 DNA follows: TGTGCCACTGACGGGGGCACAGATACGCAGTATTTT. It codes for CATDGGTDTQYF. Together with reference TRBV19 and TRBJ2-3, the CDR3 gives the full variable domain: DGGITQSPKYLFRKEGQNVTLSCEQNLNHDAMYWYRQDPGQGLRLIYYSQIVNDFQKGDIAEGYSVSREKKESFPLTVTSAQKNPTAFYLCATDGGTDTQYFGPGTRLTVL.

CDR3: CATSRDSQASNNNEQFF. CDR3 DNA: TGTGCCACCAGCAGAGATTCTCAGGCTAGCAATAACAATGAGCAGTTCTTC. The chain is built from TRBV15 and TRBJ2-1, with TRBD2 as a possible D gene (5 bases). The CDR3 spans 17 residues. With 0 bases removed from V and 5 bases from J, the gap between germline ends came to 17 bases. Germline V CDR1 and CDR2: LNHNV, YYDKDF (reference sequence).

The chain employs TRBV12-2 and TRBJ2-1; TRBD2 was called by the table and not checked on the DNA. TRBV12-2 is described as a pseudogene. There are 16 residues in the CDR3. Here the CDR3 DNA reads TGTGCAAGTCGCTTAGAGGCCCGGGTAGGATTGGCGGGAAGATTCTTC. As protein: CASRLEARVGLAGRFF.

The chain carries TRBV7-8 and TRBJ2-5; TRBD1 matches at 8 bases. Germline CDR1 SGHVS, CDR2 FQNEAQ. The trim removed 3 bases at V and 5 bases at J, leaving 5 bases unmatched. The CDR3 is made up of 14 amino acids. The CDR3 region is CASSFGTGFETQYF. CDR3 DNA: TGTGCCAGCAGCTTTGGGACAGGTTTCGAGACCCAGTACTTC. The full variable domain, its missing parts supplied by reference TRBV7-8 and TRBJ2-5, is GAGVSQSPRYKVAKRGQDVALRCDPISGHVSLFWYQQALGQGPEFLTYFQNEAQLDKSGLPSDRFFAERPEGSVSTLKIQRTQQEDSAVYLCASSFGTGFETQYFGPGTRLLVL.

This sequence joins TRBV2 and TRBJ1-1; D remains ambiguous. The CDR3 length is 12 residues. Deletions cut 7 bases from V and 2 bases from J, with 8 bases between. CDR1 and CDR2 (germline): SNHLY, FYNNEI. CDR3 region: CASNGVNTEAFF. The CDR3, as DNA: TGTGCCAGCAACGGGGTTAACACTGAAGCTTTCTTT.

This chain connects TRBV24-1 to TRBJ2-5; TRBD2 matches 11 bases. V lost 2 bases and J lost 6; bases outside the gene matches: 4. The germline V gene has CDR1 KGHDR and CDR2 SFDVKD. The CDR3 contains 15 residues. The CDR3 here is CATSDSTSGRQTQYF. DNA of the CDR3: TGTGCCACCAGTGATTCAACTAGCGGGAGACAGACCCAGTACTTC.

The V call is TRBV9, the J call TRBJ2-5, with TRBD2 matching 9 bases. The germline V gene encodes CDR1 SGDLS and CDR2 YYNGEE. The CDR3 consists of 17 residues. Losses at the gene ends were 4 bases for V and 0 bases for J; bases not matched to a gene: 10. The CDR3 sequence: CASSKQSGGRYQETQYF. CDR3 bases: TGTGCCAGCAGCAAACAAAGCGGGGGGAGGTACCAAGAGACCCAGTACTTC. Based on the CDR3 plus reference TRBV9 and TRBJ2-5, the full variable domain is DSGVTQTPKHLITATGQRVTLRCSPRSGDLSVYWYQQSLDQGLQFLIQYYNGEERAKGNILERFSAQQFPDLHSELNLSSLELGDSALYFCASSKQSGGRYQETQYFGPGTRLLVL.

V and J are TRBV7-9 and TRBJ1-1; D unclear. Germline CDR1 reads SEHNR; CDR2 reads FQNEAQ (reference sequence). The CDR3 runs 13 residues. Trimming took off 5 bases at V and 6 bases at J, with 13 bases between the two ends. CDR3 loop: CASSVDSGAEAFF. The DNA for the CDR3 is TGTGCCAGCAGCGTAGATAGCGGCGCTGAAGCTTTCTTT.

This chain links TRBV2 with TRBJ1-2; 7 bases line up with TRBD1. This CDR3 has 14 residues. V lost 1 base and J lost 4; bases outside the gene matches: 3. CDR1 and CDR2 from the germline V gene are SNHLY and FYNNEI. Here the CDR3 reads CASSEEQGTYGYTF. CDR3 DNA sequence: TGTGCCAGCAGTGAAGAACAGGGGACCTATGGCTACACCTTC.